A single sample gave rise to the 28 T cell receptor beta chains below, sequenced in a study of blood T cell repertoires in COVID-19. Data came from immunoSEQ multiplex PCR; TCRdb stores just in-frame clones and leaves some out. The sample contains roughly 220,000 clones, 65% to 85% of which appear only once. Sequenced sample: peripheral blood. Receptors were obtained from a woman aged 60-75 years with acute or convalescent COVID-19.

The chain joins TRBV5-5 to TRBJ1-2; 8 bases fit TRBD1. With V trimmed by 8 bases and J by 0 bases, 3 bases remained unmatched. CDR3 length: 13 residues. Germline CDR1 is SGHKS and CDR2 is YYEKEE (reference sequence). Here the CDR3 reads CASRRGPNYGYTF. The CDR3 region has the DNA TGTGCCAGTCGCAGGGGGCCTAACTATGGCTACACCTTC.

This rearrangement joins TRBV23-1 to TRBJ2-5; 7 bases fit TRBD2. TRBV23-1 falls under the ORF class, with uncertain function. After removal of 0 bases from V and 5 bases from J, the junction contained 3 bases not matched to a gene. The CDR3 covers 14 residues. The CDR3 region has the DNA TGCGCCAGCAGTCAATCTTGCGGGGGTGAGACCCAGTACTTC. Protein: CASSQSCGGETQYF.

This sequence joins TRBV14 and TRBJ2-1; D may be TRBD1 (6 bases). Per germline, CDR1 SGHDN and CDR2 FVKESK. V shed 4 bases and J shed 9 bases, with 13 bases lying between them. The CDR3 has 13 residues. The CDR3: CASSRGPEGEQFF. In DNA, the CDR3 is TGTGCCAGCAGCCGGGGGCCTGAGGGTGAGCAGTTCTTC.

The chain joins TRBV18 to TRBJ2-3; tentatively, D is TRBD2 (6 bases). V was cut by 3 bases and J by 9 bases, with 22 bases left in between. CDR3 length equals 16 residues. CDR1 KGHSH and CDR2 LQKENI come from the germline V gene. CDR3 amino acids: CASSPELVAVGGTQYF. CDR3 bases: TGTGCCAGCTCACCCGAACTAGTGGCAGTTGGGGGGACGCAGTATTTT.

The chain joins TRBV9 to TRBJ2-5, with 9 bases matching TRBD2. The CDR3 is made up of 15 amino acids. V shed 0 bases, J shed 4 bases, and the junction held 4 bases outside the gene matches. CDR1 is SGDLS, CDR2 YYNGEE, per germline. The chain's CDR3 is CASSVVAGEAETQYF. CDR3 DNA: TGTGCCAGCAGCGTAGTAGCGGGGGAGGCAGAGACCCAGTACTTC.

This clone was observed a single time. V and J are TRBV5-6 and TRBJ1-6; D is uncertain. In germline, CDR1 is SGHDT, CDR2 YYEEEE. The CDR3 extends over 17 amino acids. V was pared by 1 base and J by 1 base, with 12 bases between. CDR3 protein: CASSLRGRGSYNSPLHF. DNA for the CDR3: TGTGCCAGCAGCTTGAGAGGGCGAGGGTCCTATAATTCACCCCTCCACTTT. Combining the CDR3 with reference TRBV5-6 and TRBJ1-6 gives the whole variable domain DAGVTQSPTHLIKTRGQQVTLRCSPKSGHDTVSWYQQALGQGPQFIFQYYEEEERQRGNFPDRFSGHQFPNYSSELNVNALLLGDSALYLCASSLRGRGSYNSPLHFGNGTRLTVT.

This clone was recorded only once. V and J are TRBV6-1 and TRBJ2-2; the match to TRBD2 covers 8 bases. V lost 2 bases to trimming and J lost 2 bases; unmatched junction nucleotides: 1. Germline lookup yields CDR1 MNHNS and CDR2 SASEGT. The CDR3 extends over 15 amino acids. CDR3 nucleotide sequence: TGTGCCAGCAGTGAAAGGACTAGCAACACCGGGGAGCTGTTTTTT. Translating gives CASSERTSNTGELFF.

J is TRBJ2-7 and V is TRBV4-1, with D maybe TRBD1 (6 bases). The germline CDR1 and CDR2 sequences are MGHRA and YSYEKL. The CDR3 runs 13 residues. The V and J ends lost 4 bases and 5 bases respectively, with 12 bases between them. CDR3 nucleotides: TGCGCCAGCAGCCTACAGGGAAGTCACGAGCAGTACTTC. Protein sequence: CASSLQGSHEQYF.

This clone was found a few times. The rearrangement joins TRBV23-1 to TRBJ1-2; D is unclear. TRBV23-1 is treated as an ORF (open reading frame) with a function not yet certain. The CDR3 extends over 14 amino acids. Trimming removed 9 bases at V and 8 bases at J, with 22 bases between. In DNA form, the CDR3 reads TGCGCCAGTACTTGTTGGACCCACGGAGGCGGCTACACCTTC. Protein sequence: CASTCWTHGGGYTF.

CDR3 DNA sequence: TGTGCCAGCTCCCTAGCGGCTATCAACACTGAAGCTTTCTTT. As protein: CASSLAAINTEAFF. This sequence joins TRBV18 and TRBJ1-1, with no clear D. Germline V gives CDR1 KGHSH, CDR2 LQKENI. This CDR3 has 14 amino acids. V lost 6 bases and J lost 2, with 13 bases in between.

The chain carries TRBV19 and TRBJ2-7, with D perhaps TRBD2 (5 bases). The V gene's germline CDR1 is LNHDA and CDR2 SQIVND (reference sequence). V was pared by 6 bases and J by 2 bases, with 17 bases between. The CDR3 has 15 amino acids. The CDR3 spells CASSPDSRATYEQYF. The CDR3 DNA reads TGTGCCAGTAGCCCGGACTCACGAGCCACCTACGAGCAGTACTTC.

The chain joins TRBV7-2 to TRBJ1-5; 7 bases align to TRBD1. J lost 2 bases, V lost 0 bases, and 4 bases had no gene match. The germline V gene has CDR1 SGHTA and CDR2 FQGNSA. The CDR3 totals 16 residues. The CDR3 reads CASSLAGGGGNQPQHF. The CDR3 DNA sequence: TGTGCCAGCAGCTTAGCAGGGGGCGGTGGCAATCAGCCCCAGCATTTT.

This clone was counted at least ten times. The rearrangement joins TRBV7-9 to TRBJ1-6, with a tentative D call TRBD1 (6 bases). Trimming took off 6 bases at V and 8 bases at J, with 17 bases between the two ends. The length of the CDR3 is 15 residues. Per germline, CDR1 SEHNR and CDR2 FQNEAQ (reference sequence). This chain's CDR3 is CASRSLGAGDSPLHF. The CDR3 DNA follows: TGTGCCAGCAGGAGCCTCGGGGCAGGGGATTCACCCCTCCACTTT.

The chain carries TRBV13 and TRBJ1-3; D is unresolved. Trimming removed 3 bases from V and 0 bases from J, with 6 bases in between. Germline CDR1 is PRHDT and CDR2 is FYEKMQ (reference sequence). The CDR3 runs to 14 residues. This chain's CDR3 is CASSFLGSGNTIYF. DNA of the CDR3: TGTGCCAGCAGCTTCCTCGGCTCTGGAAACACCATATATTTT.

This clone has just a few counts. V is TRBV6-6 and J is TRBJ2-2; D is possibly TRBD1 (6 bases). CDR3 length: 14 amino acids. Germline V gene sequence: CDR1 MNHNY, CDR2 SVGAGI (reference sequence). V was shortened by 8 bases and J by 4 bases, with 14 bases between the two germline ends. As DNA, the CDR3 is TGTGCCAGCGAAAAGCCAGGGGCCACCGGGGAGCTGTTTTTT. Translated: CASEKPGATGELFF.

J is TRBJ1-3 and V is TRBV30; no firm D call. V dropped 0 bases and J dropped 3 bases, with 12 bases sitting between them. The CDR3 is 15 amino acids. Looked up from germline, CDR1 is GTSNPN and CDR2 is SVGIG (reference sequence). The CDR3 DNA reads TGTGCCTGGAGTGTAAACCCGGGAGGTGGAAACACCATATATTTT. Protein sequence: CAWSVNPGGGNTIYF.

This clone was detected a few times. This chain uses TRBV5-8 with TRBJ1-6, with TRBD1 matching over 7 bases. The CDR3 extends over 15 amino acids. V lost 3 bases, J lost 8 bases, and 8 bases stayed unmatched. The germline V gene has CDR1 SGHTS and CDR2 YDEGEE. The CDR3 is CASSSRQGSYSPLHF. The CDR3 DNA sequence: TGTGCCAGCAGCTCAAGACAGGGTTCATATTCACCCCTCCACTTT.

The gene calls are TRBV19 and TRBJ1-1; perhaps TRBD1 as D (6 bases). This CDR3 comprises 17 residues. Per germline, CDR1 LNHDA and CDR2 SQIVND (reference sequence). V lost 3 bases to trimming and J lost 1 base, with 18 bases between them. Here the CDR3 reads CASSILAAGGANTEAFF. Here the CDR3 DNA reads TGTGCCAGTAGTATTTTGGCAGCCGGGGGGGCGAACACTGAAGCTTTCTTT.

This clone appeared a single time. The chain is built from TRBV9 and TRBJ2-4, with 16 bases that match TRBD2. Germline V lookup: CDR1 SGDLS, CDR2 YYNGEE. There are 19 residues in the CDR3. V gave up 3 bases and J gave up 1 base; unmatched junction bases: 7. The CDR3 bases are TGTGCCAGCAGCGAGGCAGGGACTAGCGGGGGGGCTGCCAAAAACATTCAGTACTTC. Its protein product is CASSEAGTSGGAAKNIQYF.

This rearrangement joins TRBV5-6 to TRBJ1-6; 9 bases align to TRBD1. The V segment lost 3 bases and the J segment 5 bases; nucleotides outside the gene matches: 3. Germline V CDR1 and CDR2: SGHDT, YYEEEE. This CDR3 is 15 amino acids long. CDR3 region: CASSWGQGDNSPLHF. The CDR3, as DNA: TGTGCCAGCAGCTGGGGACAGGGAGATAATTCACCCCTCCACTTT.

The chain combines TRBV6-5 with TRBJ2-3, with TRBD2 matching 10 bases. Germline trimming cut 2 bases from V and 4 bases from J; bases unmatched to any gene: 3. This CDR3 spans 15 amino acids. Per the germline V gene, CDR1 is MNHEY and CDR2 is SVGAGI. CDR3 DNA: TGTGCCAGCAGTTACGTAGCGGGGGGTGCAGATACGCAGTATTTT. Its protein is CASSYVAGGADTQYF.

This chain uses TRBV5-4 with TRBJ2-5, with a possible D match to TRBD2 (6 bases). CDR1 SGHNT and CDR2 YYREEE come from the germline V gene (reference sequence). Deletions cut 3 bases from V and 7 bases from J, with 7 bases between. This CDR3 spans 11 amino acids. CDR3 protein: CASSSGGTQYF. CDR3 DNA: TGTGCCAGCAGCTCCGGGGGGACCCAGTACTTC.

J is TRBJ2-2 and V is TRBV2; 9 bases align to TRBD2. CDR1 is SNHLY and CDR2 is FYNNEI in the germline V gene. The V segment lost 9 bases and the J segment 2 bases; nucleotides outside the gene matches: 4. This CDR3 is 14 amino acids long. The CDR3 loop reads CARERGENTGELFF. As DNA, the CDR3 is TGTGCCAGAGAGCGGGGGGAAAACACCGGGGAGCTGTTTTTT. Variable domain in full (rest from reference TRBV2 and TRBJ2-2): EPEVTQTPSHQVTQMGQEVILRCVPISNHLYFYWYRQILGQKVEFLVSFYNNEISEKSEIFDDQFSVERPDGSNFTLKIRSTKLEDSAMYFCARERGENTGELFFGEGSRLTVL.

The rearrangement links TRBV6-5 to TRBJ2-7; D unclear. Germline V gene lookup returns CDR1 MNHEY and CDR2 SVGAGI. The CDR3 is made up of 13 amino acids. V dropped 6 bases and J dropped 4 bases, with 13 bases sitting between them. The CDR3 DNA reads as TGTGCCAGCAGACCTAATGCCAATTACGAGCAGTACTTC. Translated, it gives CASRPNANYEQYF.

The sample holds one count of this clone. The chain recombines TRBV24-1 with TRBJ2-1; 8 positions agree with TRBD1. The CDR3 runs to 12 residues. Per germline, CDR1 KGHDR and CDR2 SFDVKD. V lost 7 bases and J lost 9; bases outside the gene matches: 4. CDR3 nucleotides: TGTGCCACCAGCAGGGGGCCGGGTGAGCAGTTCTTC. Amino acids: CATSRGPGEQFF.

The chain employs TRBV6-6 and TRBJ2-5, with D tentatively TRBD1 (6 bases). This CDR3 has 15 amino acids. V lost 2 bases and J lost 3, with 13 bases in between. CDR1 MNHNY and CDR2 SVGAGI come from the germline V gene (reference sequence). The CDR3 nucleotides read TGTGCCAGCAGTTACCAGGGGAGATCGGAAGAGACCCAGTACTTC. Translated: CASSYQGRSEETQYF.

The J gene is TRBJ1-1, the V gene TRBV5-4; 9 bases match TRBD1. The CDR3 runs 15 residues. The trim removed 0 bases at V and 1 base at J, leaving 1 base unmatched. Germline V gene data show CDR1 as SGHNT and CDR2 as YYREEE (reference sequence). The CDR3 bases are TGTGCCAGCAGCTTGGGGACAGGGGCGAACACTGAAGCTTTCTTT. Protein: CASSLGTGANTEAFF. Full variable domain (outside the CDR3, taken from reference TRBV5-4 and TRBJ1-1): ETGVTQSPTHLIKTRGQQVTLRCSSQSGHNTVSWYQQALGQGPQFIFQYYREEENGRGNFPPRFSGLQFPNYSSELNVNALELDDSALYLCASSLGTGANTEAFFGQGTRLTVV.

The chain joins TRBV7-3 to TRBJ2-3; the D is unclear. The V gene lost 4 bases and the J gene lost 1 base, with 12 bases spanning the gap. The germline V gene encodes CDR1 SGHTA and CDR2 FQGTGA. CDR3 length: 15 amino acids. In DNA, the CDR3 is TGTGCCAGCAGCTCGATAAGTGGGCGCACAGATACGCAGTATTTT. It translates to CASSSISGRTDTQYF.